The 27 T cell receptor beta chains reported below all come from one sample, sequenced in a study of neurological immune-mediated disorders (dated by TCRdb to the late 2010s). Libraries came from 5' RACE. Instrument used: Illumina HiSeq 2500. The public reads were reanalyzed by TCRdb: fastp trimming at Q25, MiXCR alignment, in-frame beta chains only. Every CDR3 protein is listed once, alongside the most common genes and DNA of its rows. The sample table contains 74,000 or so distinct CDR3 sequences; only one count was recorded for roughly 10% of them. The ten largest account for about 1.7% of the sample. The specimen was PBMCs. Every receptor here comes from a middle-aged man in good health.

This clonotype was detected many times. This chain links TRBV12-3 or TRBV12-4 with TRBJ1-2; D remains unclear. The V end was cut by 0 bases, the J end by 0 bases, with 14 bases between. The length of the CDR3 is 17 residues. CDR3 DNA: TGTGCCAGCAGTTTAGCCAGAGACCCCGGAGCTAACTATGGCTACACCTTC. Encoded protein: CASSLARDPGANYGYTF.

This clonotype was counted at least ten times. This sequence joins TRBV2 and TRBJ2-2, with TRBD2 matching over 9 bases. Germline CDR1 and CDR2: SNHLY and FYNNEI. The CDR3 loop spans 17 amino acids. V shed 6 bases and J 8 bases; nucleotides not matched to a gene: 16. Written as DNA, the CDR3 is TGTGCCAGCAGGCGACTAGCGGCCCTCGAAAAGTCTGGGGAGCTGTTTTTT. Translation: CASRRLAALEKSGELFF.

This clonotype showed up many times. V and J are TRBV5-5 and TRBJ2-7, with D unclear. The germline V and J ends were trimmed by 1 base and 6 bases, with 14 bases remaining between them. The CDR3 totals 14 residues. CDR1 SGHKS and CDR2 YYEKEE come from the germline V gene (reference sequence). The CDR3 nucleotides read TGTGCCAGCAGCTTGAGCTGGGAAACCCTCGAGCAGTACTTC. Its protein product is CASSLSWETLEQYF.

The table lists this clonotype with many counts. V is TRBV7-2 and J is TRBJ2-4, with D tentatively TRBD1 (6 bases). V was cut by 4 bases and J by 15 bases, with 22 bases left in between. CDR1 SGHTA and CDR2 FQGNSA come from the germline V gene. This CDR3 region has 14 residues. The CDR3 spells CASSSGVASWGPYF. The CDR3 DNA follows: TGTGCCAGCAGCTCCGGCGTGGCCTCCTGGGGGCCGTACTTC.

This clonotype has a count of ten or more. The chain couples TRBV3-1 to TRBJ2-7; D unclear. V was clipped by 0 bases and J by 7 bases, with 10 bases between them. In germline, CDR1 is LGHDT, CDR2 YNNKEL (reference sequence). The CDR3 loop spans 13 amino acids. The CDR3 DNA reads TGTGCCAGCAGCCAAGACTGGTTGAGAGAGCAGTACTTC. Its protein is CASSQDWLREQYF.

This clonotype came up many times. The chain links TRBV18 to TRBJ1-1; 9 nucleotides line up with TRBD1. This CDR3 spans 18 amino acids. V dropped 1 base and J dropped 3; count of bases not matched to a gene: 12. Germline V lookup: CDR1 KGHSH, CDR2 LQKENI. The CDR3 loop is CASSPQRQGVQKDTEAFF. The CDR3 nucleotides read TGTGCCAGCTCACCACAAAGACAGGGGGTTCAGAAGGACACTGAAGCTTTCTTT.

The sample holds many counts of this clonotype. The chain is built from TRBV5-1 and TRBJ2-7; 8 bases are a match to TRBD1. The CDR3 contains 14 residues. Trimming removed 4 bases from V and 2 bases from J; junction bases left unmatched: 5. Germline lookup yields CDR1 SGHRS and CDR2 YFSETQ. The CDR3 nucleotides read TGCGCCAGCAGCGGGGGGACAGGCACCTACGAGCAGTACTTC. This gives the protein CASSGGTGTYEQYF.

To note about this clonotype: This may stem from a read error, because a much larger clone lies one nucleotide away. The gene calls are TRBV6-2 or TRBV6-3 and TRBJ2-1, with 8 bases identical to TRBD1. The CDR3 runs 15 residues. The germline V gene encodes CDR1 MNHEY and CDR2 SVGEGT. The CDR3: CANSLSGGLVNEQFF. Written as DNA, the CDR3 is TGTGCCAACAGTTTGTCAGGGGGCCTTGTGAATGAGCAGTTCTTC.

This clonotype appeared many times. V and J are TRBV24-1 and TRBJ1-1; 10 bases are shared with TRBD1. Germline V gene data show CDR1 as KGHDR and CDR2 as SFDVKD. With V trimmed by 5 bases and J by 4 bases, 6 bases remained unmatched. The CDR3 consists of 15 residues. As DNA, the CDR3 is TGTGCCACCAGTGCCCGGACAGGGGGAGGCACTGAAGCTTTCTTT. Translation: CATSARTGGGTEAFF.

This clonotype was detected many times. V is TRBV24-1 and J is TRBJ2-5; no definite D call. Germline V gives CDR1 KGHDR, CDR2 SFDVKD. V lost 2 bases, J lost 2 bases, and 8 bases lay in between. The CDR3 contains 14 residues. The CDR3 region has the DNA TGTGCCACCAGTGATTCCGACCGTCAAGAGACCCAGTACTTC. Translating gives CATSDSDRQETQYF.

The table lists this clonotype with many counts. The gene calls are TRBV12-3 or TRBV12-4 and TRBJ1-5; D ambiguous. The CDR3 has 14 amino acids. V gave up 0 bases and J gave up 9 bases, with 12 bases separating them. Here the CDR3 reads CASSLAGNQRPQHF. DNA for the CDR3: TGTGCCAGCAGTTTAGCCGGTAATCAGAGGCCCCAGCATTTT.

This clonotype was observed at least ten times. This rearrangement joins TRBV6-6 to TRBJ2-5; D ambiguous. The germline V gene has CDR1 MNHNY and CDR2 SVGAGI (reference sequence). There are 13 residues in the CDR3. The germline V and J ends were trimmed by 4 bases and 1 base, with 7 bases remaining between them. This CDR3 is CASSFKSQETQYF. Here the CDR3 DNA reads TGTGCCAGCAGTTTCAAAAGCCAAGAGACCCAGTACTTC.

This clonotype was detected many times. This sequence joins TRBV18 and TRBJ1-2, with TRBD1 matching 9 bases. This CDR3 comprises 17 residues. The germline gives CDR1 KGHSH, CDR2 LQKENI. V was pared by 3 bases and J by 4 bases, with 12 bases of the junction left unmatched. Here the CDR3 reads CASSPTAGTGSVYGYTF. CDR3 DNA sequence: TGTGCCAGCTCACCCACCGCCGGGACAGGGTCGGTCTATGGCTACACCTTC.

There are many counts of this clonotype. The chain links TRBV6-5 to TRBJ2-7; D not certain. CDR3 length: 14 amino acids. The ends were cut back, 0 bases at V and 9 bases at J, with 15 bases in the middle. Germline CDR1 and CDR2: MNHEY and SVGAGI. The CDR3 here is CASSYSTYSPAQYF. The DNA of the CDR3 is TGTGCCAGCAGTTACTCGACATATTCCCCAGCGCAGTACTTC.

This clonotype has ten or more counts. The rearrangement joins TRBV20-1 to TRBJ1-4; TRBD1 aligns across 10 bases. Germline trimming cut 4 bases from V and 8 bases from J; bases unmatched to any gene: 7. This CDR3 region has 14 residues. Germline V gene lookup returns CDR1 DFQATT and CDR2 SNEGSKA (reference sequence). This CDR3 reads CSATDGTGEEKLFF. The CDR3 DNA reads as TGCAGTGCTACGGACGGGACAGGGGAAGAAAAACTGTTTTTT.

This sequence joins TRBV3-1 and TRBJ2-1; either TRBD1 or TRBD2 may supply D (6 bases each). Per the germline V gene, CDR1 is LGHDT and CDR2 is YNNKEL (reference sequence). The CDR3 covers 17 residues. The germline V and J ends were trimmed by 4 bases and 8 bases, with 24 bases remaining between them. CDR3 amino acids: CASSLIKTSVRGHEQFF. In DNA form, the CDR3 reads TGTGCCAGCAGCCTTATAAAAACCTCGGTCCGGGGGCATGAGCAGTTCTTC.

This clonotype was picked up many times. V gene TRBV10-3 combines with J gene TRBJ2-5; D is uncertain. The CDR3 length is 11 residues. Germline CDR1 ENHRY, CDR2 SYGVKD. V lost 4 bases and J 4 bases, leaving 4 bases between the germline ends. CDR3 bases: TGTGCCATCAGTGCGAGAGAGACCCAGTACTTC. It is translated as CAISARETQYF.

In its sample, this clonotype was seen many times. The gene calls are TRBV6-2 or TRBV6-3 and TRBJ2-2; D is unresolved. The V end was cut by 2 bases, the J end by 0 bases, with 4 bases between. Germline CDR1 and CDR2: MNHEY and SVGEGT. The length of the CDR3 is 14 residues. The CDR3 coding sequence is TGTGCCAGCAGTTACGAGCCGAACACCGGGGAGCTGTTTTTT. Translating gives CASSYEPNTGELFF.

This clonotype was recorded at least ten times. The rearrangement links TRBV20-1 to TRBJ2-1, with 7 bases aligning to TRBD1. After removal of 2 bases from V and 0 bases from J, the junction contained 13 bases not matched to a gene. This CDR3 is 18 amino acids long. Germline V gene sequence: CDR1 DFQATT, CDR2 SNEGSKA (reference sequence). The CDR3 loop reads CSARPGTASIGSYNEQFF. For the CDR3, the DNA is TGCAGTGCTAGACCCGGGACAGCCTCAATTGGCTCCTACAATGAGCAGTTCTTC.

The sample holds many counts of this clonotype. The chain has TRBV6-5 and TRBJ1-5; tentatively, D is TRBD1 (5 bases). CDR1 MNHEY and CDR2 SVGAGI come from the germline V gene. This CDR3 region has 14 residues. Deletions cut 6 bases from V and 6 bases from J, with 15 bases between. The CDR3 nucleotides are TGTGCCAGCAGCGTCAGGGAGGGCGGTCAGCCCCAGCATTTT. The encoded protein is CASSVREGGQPQHF.

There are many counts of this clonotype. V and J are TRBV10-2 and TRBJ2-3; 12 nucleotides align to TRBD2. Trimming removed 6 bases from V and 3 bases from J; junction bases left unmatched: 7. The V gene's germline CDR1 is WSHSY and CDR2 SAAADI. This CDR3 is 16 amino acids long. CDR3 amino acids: CASRQLAGGGTDTQYF. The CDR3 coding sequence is TGCGCCAGCAGACAACTAGCGGGGGGAGGAACAGATACGCAGTATTTT.

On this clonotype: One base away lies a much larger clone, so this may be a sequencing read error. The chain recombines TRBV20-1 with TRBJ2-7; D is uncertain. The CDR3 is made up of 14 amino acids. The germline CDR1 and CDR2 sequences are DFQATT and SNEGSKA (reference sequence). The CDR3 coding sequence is TGCCGTGCTAAACCCGGGTCTTCCTCCTACGAGCAGTACTTC. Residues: CRAKPGSSSYEQYF.

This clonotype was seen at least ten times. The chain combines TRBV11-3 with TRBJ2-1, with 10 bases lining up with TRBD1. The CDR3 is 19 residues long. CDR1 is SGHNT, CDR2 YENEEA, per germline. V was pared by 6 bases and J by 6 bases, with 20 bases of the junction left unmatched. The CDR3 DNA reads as TGTGCCAGCAGTCGCCGGGACAGGGGTGTAATGGACCCCTCCAATGAGCAGTTCTTC. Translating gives CASSRRDRGVMDPSNEQFF.

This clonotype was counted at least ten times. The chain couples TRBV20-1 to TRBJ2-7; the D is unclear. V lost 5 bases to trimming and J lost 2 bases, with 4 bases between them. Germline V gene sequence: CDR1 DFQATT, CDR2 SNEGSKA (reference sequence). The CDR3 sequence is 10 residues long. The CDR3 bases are TGCAGTGCTGGGGCCTACGAGCAGTACTTC. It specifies CSAGAYEQYF.

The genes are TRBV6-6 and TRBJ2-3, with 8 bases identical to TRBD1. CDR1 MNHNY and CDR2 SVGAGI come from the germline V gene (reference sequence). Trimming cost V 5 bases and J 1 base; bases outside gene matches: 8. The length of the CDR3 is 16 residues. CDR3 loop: CASSLLPGQGTDTQYF. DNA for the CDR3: TGTGCCAGCAGTCTCTTACCGGGACAGGGCACAGATACGCAGTATTTT.

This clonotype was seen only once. CDR3 loop: CATSRDRRGHADTQYF. Written as DNA, the CDR3 is TGTGCCACCAGCAGAGATCGGAGGGGGCACGCAGATACGCAGTATTTT. The chain couples TRBV15 to TRBJ2-3; D perhaps matches TRBD1 (7 bases). The germline CDR1 and CDR2 sequences are LNHNV and YYDKDF (reference sequence). This CDR3 is built from 16 residues. V lost 0 bases to trimming and J lost 4 bases, with 14 bases between them.

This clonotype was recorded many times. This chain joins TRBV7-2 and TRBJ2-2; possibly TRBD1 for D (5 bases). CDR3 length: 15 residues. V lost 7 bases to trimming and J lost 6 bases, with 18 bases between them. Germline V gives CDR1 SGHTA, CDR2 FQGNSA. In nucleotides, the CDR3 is TGTGCCAGCACAAGGACAATGAGCAATGCCGGGGAGCTGTTTTTT. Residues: CASTRTMSNAGELFF.